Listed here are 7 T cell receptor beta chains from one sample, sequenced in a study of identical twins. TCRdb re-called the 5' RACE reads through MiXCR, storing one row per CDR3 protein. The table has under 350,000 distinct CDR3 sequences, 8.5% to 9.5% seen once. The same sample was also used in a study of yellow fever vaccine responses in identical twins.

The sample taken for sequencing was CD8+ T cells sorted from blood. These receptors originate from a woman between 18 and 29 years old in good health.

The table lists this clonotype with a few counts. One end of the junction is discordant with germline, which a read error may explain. CDR3 coding DNA: TGCAGCGTCGAAGGACAGGGCGCTTTCGGCGGCTACACCTTC. This translates into CSVEGQGAFGGYTF. The chain carries TRBV29-1 and TRBJ1-2; 8 bases align to TRBD1. The germline V gene encodes CDR1 SQVTM and CDR2 ANQGSEA. The CDR3 is made up of 14 amino acids.

Written as DNA, the CDR3 is TGCAGTGCAAGGGCCTTCATCTCCTACGAGCAGTACTTC. This sequence encodes CSARAFISYEQYF. The V and J genes are TRBV20-1 and TRBJ2-7; D ambiguous. CDR1 is DFQATT and CDR2 is SNEGSKA in the germline V gene (reference sequence). The germline V and J ends were trimmed by 6 bases and 0 bases, with 12 bases remaining between them. The CDR3 sequence is 13 residues long.

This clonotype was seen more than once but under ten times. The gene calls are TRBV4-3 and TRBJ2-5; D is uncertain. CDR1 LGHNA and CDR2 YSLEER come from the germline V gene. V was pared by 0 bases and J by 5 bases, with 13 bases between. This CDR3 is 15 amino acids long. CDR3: CASSQERLLWETQYF. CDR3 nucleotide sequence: TGCGCCAGCAGCCAAGAGCGGCTCCTGTGGGAGACCCAGTACTTC.

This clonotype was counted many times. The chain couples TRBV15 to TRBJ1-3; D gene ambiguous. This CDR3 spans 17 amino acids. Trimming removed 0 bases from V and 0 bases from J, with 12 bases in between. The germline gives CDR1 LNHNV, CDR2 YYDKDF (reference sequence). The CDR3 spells CATSRDRSQDSGNTIYF. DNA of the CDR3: TGTGCCACCAGCAGAGACAGGTCTCAAGACTCTGGAAACACCATATATTTT. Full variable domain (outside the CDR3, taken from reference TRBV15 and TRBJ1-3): DAMVIQNPRYQVTQFGKPVTLSCSQTLNHNVMYWYQQKSSQAPKLLFHYYDKDFNNEADTPDNFQSRRPNTSFCFLDIRSPGLGDTAMYLCATSRDRSQDSGNTIYFGEGSWLTVV.

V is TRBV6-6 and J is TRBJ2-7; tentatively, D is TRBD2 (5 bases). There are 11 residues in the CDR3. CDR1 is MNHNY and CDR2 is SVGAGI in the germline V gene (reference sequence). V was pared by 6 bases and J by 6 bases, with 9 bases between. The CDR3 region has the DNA TGTGCCAGCAGCTCCCTAGCCGAGCAGTACTTC. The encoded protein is CASSSLAEQYF.

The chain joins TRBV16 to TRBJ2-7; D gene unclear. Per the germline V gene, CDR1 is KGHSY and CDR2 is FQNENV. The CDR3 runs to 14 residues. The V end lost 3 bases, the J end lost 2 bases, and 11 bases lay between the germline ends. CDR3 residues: CASSHPLSPYEQYF. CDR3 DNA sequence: TGTGCCAGCAGCCACCCTTTATCCCCCTACGAGCAGTACTTC.

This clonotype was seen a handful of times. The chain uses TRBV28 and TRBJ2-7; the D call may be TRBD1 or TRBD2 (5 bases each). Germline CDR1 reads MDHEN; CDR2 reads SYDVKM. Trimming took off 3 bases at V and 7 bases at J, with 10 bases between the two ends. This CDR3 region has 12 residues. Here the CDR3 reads CASSLLRGEQYF. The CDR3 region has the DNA TGTGCCAGCAGTTTGTTGAGGGGAGAGCAGTACTTC.